Listed here are 21 T cell receptor beta chains from one sample, sequenced in a study of cytomegalovirus exposure and HLA in healthy donors. 13 Jbeta primers and 60 Vbeta primers were used for the PCR. Here immunoSEQ multiplex PCR was the method, and the copy in TCRdb shows in-frame clones only, minus some. This table has some 150,000 clones, 70% to 80% appearing once. The sequenced material came from PBMCs. The origin of the receptors is a man younger than 35 in good health and CMV-seropositive.

J is TRBJ2-7 and V is TRBV4-1; D may be TRBD2 (6 bases). CDR3 length: 14 residues. Trimming removed 0 bases from V and 4 bases from J, with 10 bases in between. The germline V gene encodes CDR1 MGHRA and CDR2 YSYEKL. CDR3: CASSQEGGEYEQYF. The CDR3 coding sequence is TGCGCCAGCAGCCAAGAAGGAGGGGAATACGAGCAGTACTTC.

This rearrangement joins TRBV10-3 to TRBJ2-1; TRBD1 agrees at 12 bases. Germline CDR1 is ENHRY and CDR2 is SYGVKD. There are 16 residues in the CDR3. The ends lost 6 bases at V and 8 bases at J; junction bases unmatched: 11. Here the CDR3 reads CAIRSTGTGGRDEQFF. The CDR3 DNA is TGTGCCATCAGAAGTACCGGGACAGGGGGCAGGGATGAGCAGTTCTTC.

This chain uses TRBV6-5 with TRBJ2-7; 10 bases line up with TRBD1. The length of the CDR3 is 14 residues. Germline loops: CDR1 MNHEY, CDR2 SVGAGI. With 6 bases clipped from V and 3 bases from J, the junction kept 5 bases outside the gene matches. The CDR3 DNA follows: TGTGCCAGCAGGGACAGGGGGGACTTCTACGAGCAGTACTTC. Translated, it gives CASRDRGDFYEQYF.

This clone has only one observation. V usage is TRBV19 and J usage is TRBJ1-2; D gene uncertain. Trimming took 6 bases from V and 6 from J, leaving 14 bases between them. The CDR3 is made up of 13 amino acids. Germline V gene data show CDR1 as LNHDA and CDR2 as SQIVND (reference sequence). This CDR3 reads CASRKRQSDGYTF. In DNA, the CDR3 is TGTGCCAGTAGAAAGAGACAATCGGATGGCTACACCTTC.

This clone was recorded a few times. The chain has TRBV19 and TRBJ1-1, with D hard to call. This CDR3 spans 11 amino acids. Germline-derived CDR1 and CDR2 are LNHDA and SQIVND (reference sequence). Trimming stripped 10 bases from V and 6 bases from J, with 12 bases between. In DNA form, the CDR3 reads TGTGCCACCTACGCGGCAGCTGAAGCTTTCTTT. Protein product: CATYAAAEAFF.

This clone was detected once. In nucleotides, the CDR3 is TGTGCCAGCAGCTTTGGACAGGGTCGTGAGACCCAGTACTTC. Amino acid sequence: CASSFGQGRETQYF. The chain employs TRBV11-2 and TRBJ2-5, with 8 bases matching TRBD1. Germline V gives CDR1 SGHAT, CDR2 FQNNGV. V shed 3 bases and J 5 bases; nucleotides not matched to a gene: 5. The CDR3 has 14 residues. Supplemented by reference TRBV11-2 and TRBJ2-5, the full variable domain reads EAGVAQSPRYKIIEKRQSVAFWCNPISGHATLYWYQQILGQGPKLLIQFQNNGVVDDSQLPKDRFSAERLKGVDSTLKIQPAKLEDSAVYLCASSFGQGRETQYFGPGTRLLVL.

This sequence joins TRBV13 and TRBJ1-2; 8 bases are a match to TRBD1. The CDR3 sequence is 13 residues long. V trimming: 6 bases; J trimming: 2 bases; junction bases outside the gene matches: 2. Germline V gene data show CDR1 as PRHDT and CDR2 as FYEKMQ (reference sequence). CDR3 coding DNA: TGTGCCAGCAGACGGGACAGGAACTATGGCTACACCTTC. This gives the protein CASRRDRNYGYTF. Together with reference TRBV13 and TRBJ1-2, the CDR3 gives the full variable domain: AAGVIQSPRHLIKEKRETATLKCYPIPRHDTVYWYQQGPGQDPQFLISFYEKMQSDKGSIPDRFSAQQFSDYHSELNMSSLELGDSALYFCASRRDRNYGYTFGSGTRLTVV.

This chain links TRBV30 with TRBJ2-7; possibly TRBD2 for D (5 bases). V lost 4 bases, J lost 3 bases, and 16 bases lay in between. Germline loops: CDR1 GTSNPN, CDR2 SVGIG (reference sequence). The CDR3 is 14 residues long. The CDR3 reads CAWNPRGVFYEQYF. The CDR3 DNA reads TGTGCCTGGAACCCCCGGGGTGTATTCTACGAGCAGTACTTC.

V gene TRBV4-3 combines with J gene TRBJ1-6; D remains unclear. V was cut by 0 bases and J by 10 bases, with 16 bases left in between. CDR1 LGHNA and CDR2 YSLEER come from the germline V gene. This CDR3 is 16 amino acids long. CDR3 in amino acids: CASSQEKGADRSPLHF. CDR3 DNA sequence: TGCGCCAGCAGCCAAGAGAAGGGAGCAGATAGGTCACCCCTCCACTTT.

This chain uses TRBV9 with TRBJ2-7; 9 bases agree with TRBD2. With V trimmed by 4 bases and J by 6 bases, 11 bases remained unmatched. The germline gives CDR1 SGDLS, CDR2 YYNGEE. This CDR3 has 15 residues. The CDR3 DNA reads TGTGCCAGCAGCACAAGACTAGCGGTACCCGGCGAGCAGTACTTC. Residues: CASSTRLAVPGEQYF.

The chain couples TRBV27 to TRBJ2-2; TRBD1 is a possible D gene (6 bases). Trimming took off 3 bases at V and 6 bases at J, with 17 bases between the two ends. The CDR3 is made up of 16 amino acids. Germline CDR1 reads MNHEY; CDR2 reads SMNVEV (reference sequence). This CDR3 is CASSFLRDNTPGELFF. As DNA, the CDR3 is TGTGCCAGCAGTTTTTTGAGGGACAACACGCCCGGGGAGCTGTTTTTT.

This clone showed up just a few times. CDR3 in DNA: TGTGCCAGCAGGTTAGCCAGTAATCAGCCCCAGCATTTT. This translates into CASRLASNQPQHF. This chain uses TRBV27 with TRBJ1-5; no clear D gene. The length of the CDR3 is 13 residues. Trimming took 6 bases from V and 4 from J, leaving 10 bases between them. In germline, CDR1 is MNHEY, CDR2 SMNVEV (reference sequence).

Of note for this clone: Germline and junction disagree at one end, which may indicate a read error. The rearrangement links TRBV11-2 to TRBJ2-7; perhaps TRBD1 as D (5 bases). In germline, CDR1 is SGHAT, CDR2 FQNNGV. The CDR3 runs 15 residues. CDR3 nucleotides: TGTGCCAGCAGCGCCCCGACCCAGGGTTCTCGCGAGCAGCACTTC. As protein: CASSAPTQGSREQHF.

The chain employs TRBV5-1 and TRBJ2-2, with TRBD1 identical over 9 bases. Germline CDR1 and CDR2: SGHRS and YFSETQ. After removal of 3 bases from V and 4 bases from J, the junction contained 7 bases not matched to a gene. The CDR3 length is 16 residues. CDR3 residues: CASSSPDRGITGELFF. Here the CDR3 DNA reads TGCGCCAGCAGCTCCCCGGACAGGGGTATCACCGGGGAGCTGTTTTTT.

The V and J genes are TRBV11-2 and TRBJ1-5; D gene ambiguous. CDR3 length equals 15 residues. V lost 4 bases, J lost 2 bases, and 12 bases lay in between. Germline values: CDR1 SGHAT, CDR2 FQNNGV. The chain's CDR3 is CASSSFSGGNQPQHF. DNA for the CDR3: TGTGCCAGCAGCTCCTTCTCAGGCGGCAATCAGCCCCAGCATTTT.

CDR3 in amino acids: CASIVTAPDTQYF. Here the CDR3 DNA reads TGTGCCAGTATCGTAACTGCCCCAGATACGCAGTATTTT. The V gene is TRBV19, the J gene TRBJ2-3; D unclear. Germline V CDR1 and CDR2: LNHDA, SQIVND (reference sequence). This CDR3 region has 13 residues. V was pared by 7 bases and J by 4 bases, with 12 bases between.

This rearrangement joins TRBV19 to TRBJ1-5, with TRBD1 matching over 9 bases. This CDR3 has 16 residues. The V gene end was trimmed by 5 bases and the J gene end by 1 base; junction bases not matched to a gene: 6. Germline CDR1 and CDR2: LNHDA and SQIVND (reference sequence). For the CDR3, the DNA is TGTGCCAGTAGTTACGGGACAGGGTACAGCAATCAGCCCCAGCATTTT. Translated: CASSYGTGYSNQPQHF.

The genes are TRBV7-2 and TRBJ1-4; D remains ambiguous. Germline values: CDR1 SGHTA, CDR2 FQGNSA. With 2 bases removed from V and 7 bases from J, the gap between germline ends came to 5 bases. CDR3 length: 12 amino acids. Here the CDR3 DNA reads TGTGCCAGCAGCTTAACTCGTGAAAAACTGTTTTTT. Amino acids: CASSLTREKLFF.

The chain couples TRBV5-6 to TRBJ1-1; D is perhaps TRBD1 (6 bases). V was trimmed by 4 bases and J by 0 bases, leaving 13 bases between them. The CDR3 sequence is 15 residues long. Germline CDR1 SGHDT, CDR2 YYEEEE. The CDR3 nucleotides are TGTGCCAGCAGCGGCCCGACAGGTTTGAACACTGAAGCTTTCTTT. Its translation: CASSGPTGLNTEAFF.

CDR3 sequence (DNA): TGTGCCAGCAGTGAAGGAATAGGCGGCTCTGGAAACACCATATATTTT. The encoded protein is CASSEGIGGSGNTIYF. The chain recombines TRBV6-1 with TRBJ1-3; D call uncertain. The V and J ends lost 1 base and 0 bases respectively, with 10 bases between them. The CDR3 length is 16 residues. Germline CDR1 is MNHNS and CDR2 is SASEGT.

Only one count was recorded for this clone. The chain has TRBV19 and TRBJ2-1; TRBD2 might be the D (6 bases). The CDR3 has 14 amino acids. V dropped 6 bases and J dropped 2 bases, with 11 bases sitting between them. Germline V CDR1 and CDR2: LNHDA, SQIVND (reference sequence). The CDR3 sequence: CASRRGGTYNEQFF. The CDR3, as DNA: TGTGCCAGTAGGAGGGGCGGGACCTACAATGAGCAGTTCTTC.